Below, 20 T cell receptor beta chains from the same sample are listed, as sequenced in a study of blood T cell repertoires in COVID-19. Libraries were prepared by immunoSEQ multiplex PCR; TCRdb keeps only in-frame clonotypes and omits some of them. The profile shows 300,000 to 400,000 clones, roughly 90% of them singletons. Sequenced sample: peripheral blood. These receptors originate from a woman aged 50 to 65 with active or convalescent COVID-19.

This chain joins TRBV5-1 and TRBJ2-7; D is perhaps TRBD1 (6 bases). This CDR3 region has 14 residues. Germline lookup yields CDR1 SGHRS and CDR2 YFSETQ. The ends were cut back, 4 bases at V and 4 bases at J, with 15 bases in the middle. CDR3 residues: CASSVMDSLYEQYF. CDR3 DNA sequence: TGCGCCAGCAGCGTGATGGACAGTCTGTACGAGCAGTACTTC.

CDR3 amino acids: CASSFTGKSTDTQYF. Written as DNA, the CDR3 is TGTGCCAGCAGCTTTACGGGGAAAAGCACAGATACGCAGTATTTT. The V and J genes are TRBV7-9 and TRBJ2-3, with D possibly matching TRBD2 (5 bases). Germline values: CDR1 SEHNR, CDR2 FQNEAQ (reference sequence). The germline V and J ends were trimmed by 3 bases and 0 bases, with 10 bases remaining between them. This CDR3 is built from 15 residues.

V usage is TRBV15 and J usage is TRBJ2-2, with 14 bases identical to TRBD2. V shed 3 bases and J 8 bases; nucleotides not matched to a gene: 5. This CDR3 contains 16 residues. CDR1 is LNHNV and CDR2 is YYDKDF in the germline V gene (reference sequence). The CDR3 nucleotides are TGTGCCACCAGCAGCGGACTAGCGGGAGGATTGGGGGAGCTGTTTTTT. This translates into CATSSGLAGGLGELFF.

V usage is TRBV11-2 and J usage is TRBJ1-6; D remains unclear. Germline CDR1 and CDR2: SGHAT and FQNNGV. With 7 bases removed from V and 9 bases from J, the gap between germline ends came to 13 bases. The CDR3 totals 13 residues. The CDR3, as DNA: TGTGCCAGCACCCTCCCCGGGTCTTCACCCCTCCACTTT. Its translation: CASTLPGSSPLHF. Based on the CDR3 plus reference TRBV11-2 and TRBJ1-6, the full variable domain is EAGVAQSPRYKIIEKRQSVAFWCNPISGHATLYWYQQILGQGPKLLIQFQNNGVVDDSQLPKDRFSAERLKGVDSTLKIQPAKLEDSAVYLCASTLPGSSPLHFGNGTRLTVT.

The V and J genes are TRBV28 and TRBJ1-1, with D possibly TRBD1 on 5 matching bases. This CDR3 comprises 14 residues. Trimming took off 0 bases at V and 6 bases at J, with 11 bases between the two ends. In germline, CDR1 is MDHEN, CDR2 SYDVKM. The CDR3 nucleotides are TGTGCCAGCAGTTTATGGGGCGGGGACTCTGAAGCTTTCTTT. Translating it yields CASSLWGGDSEAFF.

The chain links TRBV21-1 to TRBJ2-3; TRBD2, the table's D call, lacks a check against the DNA. TRBV21-1 is listed as a pseudogene. CDR3 size: 22 residues. CDR3 residues: CASSKGPFPGLAGGMLTDTQYF. The CDR3 region has the DNA TGTGCCAGCAGCAAAGGGCCGTTTCCGGGACTAGCGGGAGGGATGCTCACAGATACGCAGTATTTT.

The CDR3 loop is CASSISTGGLEKLFF. CDR3 nucleotides: TGTGCCAGCAGTATCTCGACAGGGGGCCTTGAAAAACTGTTTTTT. The chain couples TRBV6-5 to TRBJ1-4; TRBD1 matches at 10 bases. Per germline, CDR1 MNHEY and CDR2 SVGAGI. CDR3 size: 15 residues. The J segment lost 7 bases and the V segment lost 5 bases, leaving 7 bases of the junction unmatched.

The gene calls are TRBV19 and TRBJ1-5, with 10 nucleotides matching TRBD1. The CDR3 has 17 amino acids. The germline V gene encodes CDR1 LNHDA and CDR2 SQIVND (reference sequence). V dropped 9 bases and J dropped 0; count of bases not matched to a gene: 11. The CDR3 nucleotides are TGTGCCAGCAACCCCGGGACAGGGGCCTTTAGCAATCAGCCCCAGCATTTT. Its translation: CASNPGTGAFSNQPQHF.

The V call is TRBV7-2, the J call TRBJ2-7; 8 bases are shared with TRBD2. The V segment lost 3 bases and the J segment 5 bases; nucleotides outside the gene matches: 6. The CDR3 runs to 14 residues. Germline values: CDR1 SGHTA, CDR2 FQGNSA. The CDR3 nucleotides are TGTGCCAGCAGCTTGAGCGGGAGTTTGGACGAGCAGTACTTC. Its translation is CASSLSGSLDEQYF.

The V gene is TRBV9, the J gene TRBJ2-7; possibly TRBD2 for D (6 bases). CDR3 length equals 14 residues. Trimming removed 0 bases from V and 7 bases from J, with 14 bases in between. Germline assignment: CDR1 SGDLS and CDR2 YYNGEE. CDR3 in DNA: TGTGCCAGCAGCGTAGCTGCCACTCGGGGGGAGCAGTACTTC. Its protein is CASSVAATRGEQYF.

J is TRBJ1-1 and V is TRBV30; tentatively, D is TRBD1 (5 bases). The CDR3 loop spans 11 amino acids. The germline gives CDR1 GTSNPN, CDR2 SVGIG (reference sequence). The V gene lost 5 bases and the J gene lost 8 bases, with 12 bases spanning the gap. The CDR3 DNA is TGTGCCTGGGTTGAGACAGTAGAAGCTTTCTTT. Encoded protein: CAWVETVEAFF.

The chain recombines TRBV4-2 with TRBJ2-7; 7 bases agree with TRBD2. The germline V gene encodes CDR1 LGHNA and CDR2 YNFKEQ. There are 14 residues in the CDR3. Trimming cost V 1 base and J 9 bases; bases outside gene matches: 9. This CDR3 is CASSQASGGERQYF. Written as DNA, the CDR3 is TGTGCCAGCAGCCAAGCGTCGGGAGGCGAGCGGCAGTACTTC.

This clone occurred a few times. The chain recombines TRBV12-5 with TRBJ1-2; possible D gene TRBD1, 5 bases. Trimming removed 7 bases from V and 0 bases from J, with 12 bases in between. Germline CDR1 LGHNT, CDR2 FRNRAP. This CDR3 is 14 amino acids long. The CDR3 spells CASAPGNSNYGYTF. CDR3 in DNA: TGTGCTAGTGCTCCAGGGAACTCTAACTATGGCTACACCTTC.

The V and J genes are TRBV3-1 (or the pseudogene TRBV3-2) and TRBJ1-1, with D perhaps matching TRBD1 (6 bases). V was clipped by 0 bases and J by 6 bases, with 11 bases between them. This CDR3 is 14 amino acids long. From germline, CDR1 is LGHDT and CDR2 YNNKEL (reference sequence). Here the CDR3 reads CASSQEAGGPEAFF. The CDR3 nucleotides read TGTGCCAGCAGCCAAGAGGCGGGGGGCCCTGAAGCTTTCTTT.

The CDR3 nucleotides read TGTGCCACCAGTGATTGGTCCGGGGGCCAAGAGACCCAGTACTTC. Protein product: CATSDWSGGQETQYF. V and J are TRBV24-1 and TRBJ2-5; possibly TRBD2 for D (6 bases). Germline assignment: CDR1 KGHDR and CDR2 SFDVKD. This CDR3 is built from 15 residues. V lost 2 bases and J 1 base, leaving 10 bases between the germline ends.

The gene calls are TRBV18 and TRBJ1-1; D is unresolved. V was pared by 6 bases and J by 5 bases, with 10 bases between. CDR1 KGHSH and CDR2 LQKENI come from the germline V gene. The CDR3 covers 12 residues. The CDR3 reads CASSRGTTEAFF. The CDR3 DNA follows: TGTGCCAGCTCGCGGGGTACGACTGAAGCTTTCTTT.

This clone was seen once. V usage is TRBV27 and J usage is TRBJ2-7; 10 bases align to TRBD2. V trimming: 8 bases; J trimming: 6 bases; junction bases outside the gene matches: 13. The CDR3 consists of 15 residues. Germline assignment: CDR1 MNHEY and CDR2 SMNVEV (reference sequence). CDR3 amino acids: CASSLRPSGSLEQYF. For the CDR3, the DNA is TGTGCCAGCTCCCTGAGGCCTAGCGGGAGCCTCGAGCAGTACTTC.

V usage is TRBV15 and J usage is TRBJ2-1; 12 bases line up with TRBD1. J was trimmed by 9 bases and V by 5 bases; bases with no gene match: 8. CDR3 length equals 15 residues. The germline V gene has CDR1 LNHNV and CDR2 YYDKDF (reference sequence). The CDR3 protein is CATSGGTGGTFEQFF. In nucleotides, the CDR3 is TGTGCCACCAGCGGTGGGACAGGGGGCACGTTTGAGCAGTTCTTC.

In this sample, this clone turned up a few times. CDR3 amino acids: CACNPPGTGGYEQYF. In DNA form, the CDR3 reads TGTGCCTGCAATCCTCCCGGGACAGGGGGCTACGAGCAGTACTTC. This rearrangement joins TRBV30 to TRBJ2-7; 11 nucleotides match TRBD1. Germline-derived CDR1 and CDR2 are GTSNPN and SVGIG (reference sequence). The trim removed 6 bases at V and 3 bases at J, leaving 10 bases unmatched. The CDR3 length is 15 residues.

This chain links TRBV5-6 with TRBJ1-2, with unresolved D. The CDR3 runs to 12 residues. Germline CDR1 SGHDT, CDR2 YYEEEE. V lost 4 bases and J lost 8, with 12 bases in between. The CDR3 reads CASSLFSEGYTF. CDR3 nucleotide sequence: TGTGCCAGCAGCCTATTTAGCGAGGGCTACACCTTC.